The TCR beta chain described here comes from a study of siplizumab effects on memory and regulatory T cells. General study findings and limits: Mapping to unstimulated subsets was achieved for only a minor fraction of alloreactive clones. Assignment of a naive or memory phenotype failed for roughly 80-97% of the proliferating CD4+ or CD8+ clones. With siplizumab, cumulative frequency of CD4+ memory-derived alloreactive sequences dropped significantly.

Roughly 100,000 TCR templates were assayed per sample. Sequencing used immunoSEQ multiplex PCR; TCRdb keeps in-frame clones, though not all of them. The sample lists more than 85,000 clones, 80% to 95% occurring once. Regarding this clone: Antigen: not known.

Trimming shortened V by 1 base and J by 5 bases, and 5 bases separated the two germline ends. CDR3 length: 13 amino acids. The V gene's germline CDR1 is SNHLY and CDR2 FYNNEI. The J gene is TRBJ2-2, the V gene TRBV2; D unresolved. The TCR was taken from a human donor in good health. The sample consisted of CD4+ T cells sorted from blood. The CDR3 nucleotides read TGTGCCAGCAGTGAAGAGAGGACCGGGGAGCTGTTTTTT. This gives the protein CASSEERTGELFF.